These 18 T cell receptor beta chains originate from one sample sequenced in a study of early T cells in non-severe SARS-CoV-2 infection. MiXCR, applied by TCRdb to the 5' RACE reads, yields one record per CDR3 protein. This table has approximately 49,000 distinct CDR3 sequences, about 12% appearing once. The sequenced sample consisted of whole blood. These receptors originate from an adult who was a healthcare worker with PCR-confirmed SARS-CoV-2 infection or an uninfected control (not recorded which).

The chain combines TRBV7-2 with TRBJ2-3, with no clear D. Between the trimmed V and J ends, which lost 2 bases and 1 base, there was a span of 10 bases. Germline lookup yields CDR1 SGHTA and CDR2 FQGNSA. The CDR3 loop spans 15 amino acids. Written as DNA, the CDR3 is TGTGCCAGCAGCTTAATCGTGGGTCGCACAGATACGCAGTATTTT. Translation gives CASSLIVGRTDTQYF.

This clonotype has ten or more counts. This sequence joins TRBV4-1 and TRBJ2-3, with 9 nucleotides matching TRBD2. V was clipped by 5 bases and J by 2 bases; unmatched bases: 8. Germline loops: CDR1 MGHRA, CDR2 YSYEKL. The CDR3 covers 16 residues. CDR3 nucleotides: TGCGCCAGCAGCACCTCACGCGGGGGGGCCACAGATACGCAGTATTTT. Encoded protein: CASSTSRGGATDTQYF.

The sample holds many counts of this clonotype. The V and J genes are TRBV13 and TRBJ2-1; TRBD2 aligns across 8 bases. Germline loops: CDR1 PRHDT, CDR2 FYEKMQ (reference sequence). V shed 5 bases and J 5 bases; nucleotides not matched to a gene: 14. This CDR3 has 17 amino acids. The CDR3 reads CASSPALGGEFDNEQFF. Written as DNA, the CDR3 is TGTGCCAGCAGCCCAGCTCTCGGGGGGGAGTTCGACAATGAGCAGTTCTTC.

Ten or more counts support this clonotype. The rearrangement links TRBV7-2 to TRBJ1-1, with a possible D match to TRBD1 (5 bases). Trimming took 5 bases from V and 0 from J, leaving 13 bases between them. This CDR3 spans 15 amino acids. Germline values: CDR1 SGHTA, CDR2 FQGNSA. CDR3 loop: CASSPQMGLNTEAFF. In DNA form, the CDR3 reads TGTGCCAGCAGCCCCCAAATGGGGCTGAACACTGAAGCTTTCTTT.

This clonotype came up many times. This chain joins TRBV28 and TRBJ2-7; D uncertain. Germline V gene sequence: CDR1 MDHEN, CDR2 SYDVKM. V dropped 3 bases and J dropped 5 bases, with 8 bases sitting between them. The CDR3 runs to 12 residues. For the CDR3, the DNA is TGTGCCAGCAGTTTGATATATGACGAGCAGTACTTC. Translated, it gives CASSLIYDEQYF.

Ten or more counts support this clonotype. V usage is TRBV11-2 and J usage is TRBJ1-1; no reliable D call. Deletions cut 3 bases from V and 10 bases from J, with 24 bases between. CDR3 length: 16 amino acids. Germline V gene sequence: CDR1 SGHAT, CDR2 FQNNGV. The CDR3 region has the DNA TGTGCCAGCAGCTTTGAAGATCGGAGGAATCTCCCCACAGCTTTCTTT. Protein: CASSFEDRRNLPTAFF.

This clonotype was observed many times. The J gene is TRBJ1-2, the V gene TRBV5-1; no firm D call. Per the germline V gene, CDR1 is SGHRS and CDR2 is YFSETQ. This CDR3 contains 14 residues. V was clipped by 1 base and J by 8 bases, with 15 bases between them. Written as DNA, the CDR3 is TGCGCCAGCAGCTTGACTGCCTCGGCCGGAGGCTACACCTTC. Amino acid sequence: CASSLTASAGGYTF.

This clonotype was counted many times. Relative to the germline gene, one junction end is altered; a read error may explain this. The chain couples TRBV29-1 to TRBJ1-2; D is possibly TRBD1 (6 bases). Germline V gene lookup returns CDR1 SQVTM and CDR2 ANQGSEA. The CDR3 loop spans 12 amino acids. The CDR3 DNA follows: TGCAGCTTTGACGGGGGCGACTATGGCTACACCTTC. Translated: CSFDGGDYGYTF.

The table lists this clonotype with many counts. The rearrangement links TRBV11-2 to TRBJ1-2; 7 nucleotides agree with TRBD1. The V gene's germline CDR1 is SGHAT and CDR2 FQNNGV. V trimming: 5 bases; J trimming: 7 bases; junction bases outside the gene matches: 10. The CDR3 extends over 14 amino acids. The CDR3 nucleotides are TGTGCCAGCAGCCCGGGACAGAACCGCGGTGGCTACACCTTC. This encodes CASSPGQNRGGYTF.

In its sample, this clonotype was seen many times. V gene TRBV5-8 combines with J gene TRBJ2-7; D uncertain. V lost 1 base and J 4 bases, leaving 9 bases between the germline ends. This CDR3 comprises 13 residues. Germline lookup yields CDR1 SGHTS and CDR2 YDEGEE. The CDR3 sequence: CASSLRVEYEQYF. Written as DNA, the CDR3 is TGTGCCAGCAGCTTGAGGGTGGAATACGAGCAGTACTTC.

In its sample, this clonotype was seen many times. The junction does not match germline at one end; this may be a read error. The chain has TRBV7-9 and TRBJ2-5; the match to TRBD1 covers 8 bases. The CDR3 spans 15 residues. From germline, CDR1 is SEHNR and CDR2 FQNEAQ (reference sequence). CDR3 bases: TGTGCCAGCAGCTCCTTACAGGGGGGCAGGGAGACGCAGTACTTC. Its protein is CASSSLQGGRETQYF.

The rearrangement joins TRBV7-9 to TRBJ2-1; TRBD2 agrees at 7 bases. Losses at the gene ends were 3 bases for V and 3 bases for J; bases not matched to a gene: 20. CDR1 is SEHNR and CDR2 is FQNEAQ in the germline V gene (reference sequence). The CDR3 has 20 residues. Written as DNA, the CDR3 is TGTGCCAGCAGCTTCGATGGCCCCCAGCCGGGACTACCCTACTACAATGAGCAGTTCTTC. Protein product: CASSFDGPQPGLPYYNEQFF.

This clonotype came up many times. A read error may produce the germline difference seen at one junction end. The rearrangement uses TRBV12-5 and TRBJ2-7, with D uncertain. This CDR3 has 12 residues. In germline, CDR1 is LGHNT, CDR2 FRNRAP. In DNA form, the CDR3 reads TGTGCTAGTGGTTTGGTATTGAGGACCGAGGTCTTC. It codes for CASGLVLRTEVF.

This chain uses TRBV2 with TRBJ1-1; D is ambiguous. Germline CDR1 and CDR2: SNHLY and FYNNEI. Trimming pared 7 bases from V and 4 bases from J, leaving 10 bases between. This CDR3 region has 12 residues. The CDR3 region is CASMPGSTEAFF. CDR3 coding DNA: TGTGCCAGCATGCCGGGCAGCACTGAAGCTTTCTTT. The full variable domain, completed using reference TRBV2 and TRBJ1-1, is EPEVTQTPSHQVTQMGQEVILRCVPISNHLYFYWYRQILGQKVEFLVSFYNNEISEKSEIFDDQFSVERPDGSNFTLKIRSTKLEDSAMYFCASMPGSTEAFFGQGTRLTVV.

This chain connects TRBV3-1 to TRBJ1-6, with D perhaps TRBD1 (5 bases). V was shortened by 5 bases and J by 6 bases, with 14 bases between the two germline ends. CDR3 size: 15 residues. Germline CDR1 and CDR2: LGHDT and YNNKEL (reference sequence). The CDR3 sequence is CASSFGGGSNSPLHF. In DNA, the CDR3 is TGTGCCAGCAGCTTCGGGGGAGGTTCTAATTCACCCCTCCACTTT.

This clonotype was detected many times. The rearrangement uses TRBV19 and TRBJ1-5; D remains ambiguous. Trimming removed 2 bases at V and 0 bases at J, with 11 bases between. The CDR3 runs 16 residues. In germline, CDR1 is LNHDA, CDR2 SQIVND (reference sequence). The CDR3 DNA is TGTGCCAGTAGTATAAGGCGCAGCAATAGCAATCAGCCCCAGCATTTT. It codes for CASSIRRSNSNQPQHF. The full variable domain, rest sourced from reference TRBV19 and TRBJ1-5, is DGGITQSPKYLFRKEGQNVTLSCEQNLNHDAMYWYRQDPGQGLRLIYYSQIVNDFQKGDIAEGYSVSREKKESFPLTVTSAQKNPTAFYLCASSIRRSNSNQPQHFGDGTRLSIL.

This clonotype was recorded many times. The chain joins TRBV27 to TRBJ2-1; 12 bases fit TRBD2. Trimming at V came to 3 bases and at J to 9 bases, leaving 9 bases not matched to a gene. The CDR3 is made up of 16 amino acids. CDR1 is MNHEY, CDR2 SMNVEV, per germline (reference sequence). CDR3 residues: CASSFEASGRGGEQFF. CDR3 sequence (DNA): TGTGCCAGCAGTTTCGAGGCTAGCGGGAGGGGGGGTGAGCAGTTCTTC.

The chain employs TRBV28 and TRBJ2-3; TRBD1 is a possible D gene (6 bases). Trimming removed 6 bases at V and 0 bases at J, with 16 bases between. The CDR3 runs to 16 residues. The germline V gene encodes CDR1 MDHEN and CDR2 SYDVKM. The CDR3 loop reads CASSLGAGVSTDTQYF. The CDR3 DNA reads TGTGCCAGCAGCCTGGGCGCAGGGGTTAGCACAGATACGCAGTATTTT.